This T cell receptor (beta chain) was recovered during a study of blood T cell repertoires in COVID-19. About the study: Acute and convalescent COVID-19 specimens originated in the United States, Italy and Spain.

This CDR3 spans 11 amino acids. Germline V lookup: CDR1 GTSNPN, CDR2 SVGIG (reference sequence). Trimming took off 0 bases at V and 7 bases at J, with 6 bases between the two ends. Sequencing used immunoSEQ multiplex PCR; TCRdb keeps in-frame clones, though not all of them. The top ten hold 7% to 10% of the sample, which has some 490,000 clones, roughly nine tenths seen once. The sample consisted of PBMCs or T cells enriched from blood (not recorded which). The chain is built from TRBV30 and TRBJ1-2, with unresolved D. The clonotype was recovered from a woman aged 55 to 70 who had recovered from COVID-19. The CDR3: CAWSVLGGYTF. CDR3 sequence (DNA): TGTGCCTGGAGTGTACTCGGTGGCTACACCTTC.